The 6 T cell receptor beta chains below all came from one sample that was sequenced in a study of blood T cell repertoires in COVID-19. Assay used: immunoSEQ multiplex PCR; TCRdb lists only in-frame clones, some missing. Here the sample spans under 300,000 clones, roughly 91% being singletons. Sequencing was done on a sample of PBMCs or T cells enriched from blood (not recorded which). The source of these receptors is a middle-aged woman with acute COVID-19.

CDR3 coding DNA: TGTGCCAGCAGCTTACTGGTGGCCAATGAGCAGTTCTTC. This encodes CASSLLVANEQFF. The V call is TRBV13, the J call TRBJ2-1; D is unresolved. Germline assignment: CDR1 PRHDT and CDR2 FYEKMQ (reference sequence). Trimming pared 2 bases from V and 6 bases from J, leaving 8 bases between. This CDR3 is built from 13 residues.

The chain carries TRBV2 and TRBJ2-1, with 15 bases matching TRBD2. The germline V gene has CDR1 SNHLY and CDR2 FYNNEI. CDR3 length: 20 amino acids. J gave up 3 bases and V 2 bases, and 11 bases lay outside the gene matches. CDR3 sequence: CASSESEGLAGGLDYNEQFF. The CDR3 nucleotides are TGTGCCAGCAGTGAAAGTGAGGGACTAGCGGGGGGCCTTGACTACAATGAGCAGTTCTTC. Supplemented by reference TRBV2 and TRBJ2-1, the full variable domain reads EPEVTQTPSHQVTQMGQEVILRCVPISNHLYFYWYRQILGQKVEFLVSFYNNEISEKSEIFDDQFSVERPDGSNFTLKIRSTKLEDSAMYFCASSESEGLAGGLDYNEQFFGPGTRLTVL.

This rearrangement joins TRBV30 to TRBJ1-2; TRBD1 is a possible D gene (6 bases). CDR3 length: 15 amino acids. Germline assignment: CDR1 GTSNPN and CDR2 SVGIG (reference sequence). V lost 5 bases, J lost 1 base, and 17 bases lay in between. The CDR3 DNA follows: TGTGCCTGGGGCAACCTGGACAGCGGTAACTATGGCTACACCTTC. This codes for CAWGNLDSGNYGYTF.

J is TRBJ2-2 and V is TRBV24-1, with 8 nucleotides matching TRBD1. In germline, CDR1 is KGHDR, CDR2 SFDVKD. Trimming took 10 bases from V and 1 from J; bases not matched to a gene: 4. The CDR3 is made up of 14 amino acids. CDR3 bases: TGTGCCACTAGAGACAGGGGGAACACCGGGGAGCTGTTTTTT. Its protein is CATRDRGNTGELFF.

V usage is TRBV6-2 or TRBV6-3 and J usage is TRBJ2-7; 10 positions agree with TRBD1. This CDR3 comprises 12 residues. CDR1 is MNHEY and CDR2 is SVGEGT in the germline V gene. Trimming at V came to 2 bases and at J to 12 bases, leaving 4 bases not matched to a gene. In DNA, the CDR3 is TGTGCCAGCAGTTACGGGACAGGGGAATTGTACTTC. The encoded protein is CASSYGTGELYF.

This clone was seen a handful of times. The CDR3, as DNA: TGCGCCAGCAGGAGTCTGGGCGGGAGGGTAAGGGAGCAGTTCTTC. It codes for CASRSLGGRVREQFF. V usage is TRBV5-1 and J usage is TRBJ2-1; 9 bases align to TRBD2. The germline V gene encodes CDR1 SGHRS and CDR2 YFSETQ. Losses at the gene ends were 5 bases for V and 10 bases for J; bases not matched to a gene: 13. There are 15 residues in the CDR3.